The T cell receptor (beta chain) under discussion was sequenced for a study of regulatory T cells in long-lasting Graves disease. Study summary: Over 5 years of antithyroid drugs plus positive TSH receptor antibodies defined persistent Graves' disease.

The CDR3 extends over 14 amino acids. CDR1 and CDR2 from the germline V gene are SGHRS and YFSETQ. The ends were cut back, 0 bases at V and 5 bases at J, with 12 bases in the middle. Time point here: persistent/refractory GD, antithyroid drugs over 5 years with positive TRAb. Generation of the TCR library employed RNA extracted from PBMCs. About this clonotype: The target antigen is unknown.

Study observations and caveats: Newly diagnosed disease favored TRBV20-1 and TRBJ2-1 over persistent disease.

Arm-PCR of CDR3 regions and iRepertoire HTBI primers were used to build TCR beta libraries. From the multiplex PCR reads, TCRdb called clonotypes with MiXCR, one entry per CDR3 protein. The table lists around 500,000 distinct CDR3 sequences, roughly 20% of them singletons. This TCR derives from a female donor with Graves disease. The chain uses TRBV5-1 and TRBJ2-7; D gene unclear. Specimen: peripheral blood mononuclear cells (PBMCs), collected when the disease was refractory, from a patient treated with antithyroid drugs. CDR3 bases: TGCGCCAGCAGCTTGGAGTTTAAGGGCGACGAGCAGTACTTC. Amino acid sequence: CASSLEFKGDEQYF.